This T cell receptor beta chain was identified during a study of T cell changes during pregnancy in multiple sclerosis. The assay was immunoSEQ multiplex PCR, and TCRdb's table has in-frame clones only and misses some. Here the sample spans 13,000 to 15,000 clones, more than 85% being singletons. J was trimmed by 5 bases and V by 5 bases; bases with no gene match: 10. The germline CDR1 and CDR2 sequences are SGHVS and FQNEAQ. The CDR3 is made up of 15 amino acids. This clonotype originated in a female donor in good health, enrolled as a control in a pregnancy study. Sequenced material: peripheral blood, taken in the second trimester of pregnancy. This rearrangement joins TRBV7-8 to TRBJ2-5; 8 bases line up with TRBD2. DNA of the CDR3: TGTGCCAGCAGCGATTACGGGGGGGTACAGGAGACCCAGTACTTC. Translating gives CASSDYGGVQETQYF.